These T cell receptor beta chains were read from a single sample in a study of spatial heterogeneity in lung cancer. Each CDR3 protein is one row after TCRdb ran MiXCR on the 5' RACE reads. The sample holds around 87,000 distinct CDR3 sequences, roughly 12% seen once. The specimen was PBMCs, collected at surgery. The receptors were gathered from a male donor with early-stage non-small cell lung cancer. Both conserved end residues are part of each CDR3. The D gene is left open where the match is weak. Only part of the rows carry a size: once, few, many, or a class if the clone is expanded.

d_call j_call clone_size v_call cdr3_aa cdr3_nt
NA TRBJ1-5 NA TRBV21-1 CASQAGTGTRSNQPQHF TGTGCCAGCCAAGCCGGGACAGGCACCCGCAGCAATCAGCCCCAGCATTTT
TRBD2 TRBJ2-7 few TRBV30 CAWDGRGGEQYF TGTGCCTGGGACGGTCGCGGGGGCGAGCAGTACTTC
NA TRBJ2-3 NA TRBV20-1 CSARDRTGSTDTQYF TGCAGTGCTAGAGATCGAACGGGCTCCACAGATACGCAGTATTTT
TRBD2 TRBJ2-7 many TRBV28 CASSLGLAGVLEQYF TGTGCCAGCAGTCTCGGACTAGCGGGAGTCCTCGAGCAGTACTTC
NA TRBJ1-2 few TRBV12-3/TRBV12-4 CASSLRTADSYTF TGTGCCAGCAGTTTAAGGACCGCCGATAGCTACACCTTC
NA TRBJ2-3 NA TRBV5-1 CASSLSGGGDTQYF TGCGCCAGCAGCTTGAGTGGGGGAGGAGATACGCAGTATTTT
NA TRBJ1-5 NA TRBV13 CASSLGLNQPQHF TGTGCCAGCAGCCTAGGACTCAATCAGCCCCAGCATTTT
NA TRBJ2-2 few TRBV11-3 CASSLAGTRNTGELFF TGTGCCAGCAGCTTAGCCGGGACAAGGAACACCGGGGAGCTGTTTTTT
NA TRBJ2-6 few TRBV3-1 CASSQVSGGGPGANVLTF TGTGCCAGCAGCCAAGTCAGCGGAGGTGGACCCGGGGCCAACGTCCTGACTTTC
NA TRBJ2-5 few TRBV2 CASSRDKGGRETQYF TGTGCCAGCAGTCGGGACAAAGGAGGGCGGGAGACCCAGTACTTC
NA TRBJ2-7 NA TRBV2 CARGDRGCLVWYEQYF TGTGCCAGGGGGGACCGAGGGTGCCTTGTATGGTACGAGCAGTACTTC
NA TRBJ2-3 NA TRBV11-2 CASRDRLGVYTQYF TGTGCCAGCAGGGATCGGTTAGGGGTGTATACGCAGTATTTT
NA TRBJ2-7 few TRBV24-1 CATSGTFSSYEQYF TGTGCCACCAGTGGCACCTTCAGCTCCTACGAGCAGTACTTC
NA TRBJ2-5 many TRBV11-1 CASSPQYGRTETQYF TGTGCCAGCAGCCCCCAGTATGGTAGAACGGAGACCCAGTACTTC
NA TRBJ1-4 NA TRBV6-2/TRBV6-3 CASGERGEKLFF TGTGCCAGCGGAGAAAGGGGTGAAAAACTGTTTTTT
NA TRBJ1-5 NA TRBV7-2 CASSLVAGASNQPQHF TGTGCCAGCAGCTTAGTGGCAGGAGCCAGCAATCAGCCCCAGCATTTT
TRBD1 TRBJ2-7 many TRBV14 CASSQDPWTGSEQYF TGTGCCAGCAGCCAAGATCCATGGACAGGGTCCGAGCAGTACTTC
NA TRBJ2-1 many TRBV7-6 CASSQGILTGWRNEQFF TGTGCCAGCAGCCAGGGCATTTTAACAGGGTGGCGGAATGAGCAGTTCTTC
NA TRBJ2-5 few TRBV4-3 CASSRMFGETQYF TGCGCCAGCAGCCGCATGTTCGGAGAGACCCAGTACTTC
NA TRBJ2-6 many TRBV7-9 CASSLYRDLGANVLTF TGTGCCAGCAGCTTATACAGGGACCTTGGGGCCAACGTCCTGACTTTC
TRBD2 TRBJ2-2 few TRBV20-1 CSSSSPSGTGELFF TGCAGTTCCAGTAGTCCTAGCGGCACCGGGGAGCTGTTTTTT
NA TRBJ2-5 NA TRBV20-1 CSAERTVGLKTQYF TGCAGTGCAGAGAGGACAGTGGGGCTGAAGACCCAGTACTTC
TRBD1 TRBJ1-5 few TRBV12-3/TRBV12-4 CASSLTGFNQPQHF TGTGCCAGCAGTTTGACAGGGTTTAATCAGCCCCAGCATTTT
TRBD1 TRBJ2-3 NA TRBV7-9 CASSLVGQGLDTQYF TGTGCCAGCAGCTTAGTGGGACAGGGGTTAGATACGCAGTATTTT
NA TRBJ2-2 few TRBV7-9 CASSLGVTGPTGELFF TGTGCCAGCAGCTTAGGAGTCACGGGTCCCACCGGGGAGCTGTTTTTT
NA TRBJ2-3 NA TRBV20-1 CSAKLLGPTQYF TGCAGTGCTAAATTACTAGGGCCTACGCAGTATTTT
NA TRBJ1-1 many TRBV20-1 CSSERGNTEAFF TGCAGTTCGGAAAGGGGAAACACTGAAGCTTTCTTT
NA TRBJ2-7 NA TRBV6-5 CASSPGIAYEQYF TGTGCCAGCAGCCCAGGGATCGCTTACGAGCAGTACTTC
NA TRBJ2-7 NA TRBV7-7 CASSLAPDPTYEQYF TGTGCTAGCAGCTTAGCGCCTGACCCTACCTACGAGCAGTACTTC
TRBD1 TRBJ2-5 many TRBV5-1 CATKTGPQGTQYF TGCGCCACCAAGACAGGGCCCCAAGGGACCCAGTACTTC
TRBD2 TRBJ2-5 NA TRBV10-2 CAKSSGYQETQYF TGCGCCAAGTCTAGCGGATACCAAGAGACCCAGTACTTC
NA TRBJ1-1 NA TRBV13 CASRVWGSGANTEAFF TGTGCCAGCAGAGTATGGGGCAGTGGGGCGAACACTGAAGCTTTCTTT
NA TRBJ2-5 NA TRBV7-2 CASSLGNSMLQETQYF TGTGCCAGCAGCTTAGGTAACTCCATGCTCCAAGAGACCCAGTACTTC
NA TRBJ1-5 few TRBV15 CATSRESNQPQHF TGTGCCACCAGCAGAGAAAGCAATCAGCCCCAGCATTTT
TRBD1 TRBJ2-7 NA TRBV2 CASRDDRGRYEQYF TGTGCCAGCAGGGATGACAGGGGGAGGTACGAGCAGTACTTC
NA TRBJ2-6 NA TRBV7-9 CASSSEAGANVLTF TGTGCCAGCAGCTCGGAGGCCGGGGCCAACGTCCTGACTTTC
NA TRBJ2-5 NA TRBV7-9 CASSSRLETSETQYF TGTGCCAGCAGCTCCCGACTAGAGACCTCGGAGACCCAGTACTTC
NA TRBJ2-5 NA TRBV10-2 CASSESTAAQYF TGCGCCAGCAGTGAGTCGACGGCGGCCCAGTACTTC
NA TRBJ2-1 few TRBV9 CASSASWDEQFF TGTGCCAGCAGCGCATCCTGGGATGAGCAGTTCTTC
NA TRBJ1-1 NA TRBV6-5 CASSYTPGREAFF TGTGCCAGCAGTTACACACCGGGACGTGAAGCTTTCTTT
NA TRBJ2-7 many TRBV27 CASSFSWDPSYEQYF TGTGCCAGCAGTTTCTCTTGGGACCCATCCTACGAGCAGTACTTC
NA TRBJ1-2 few TRBV6-6 CASKVGGYGYTF TGTGCCAGCAAAGTAGGGGGTTATGGCTACACCTTC
NA TRBJ2-5 NA TRBV19 CASSMRPGKRETQYF TGTGCCAGTAGTATGCGGCCTGGGAAACGGGAGACCCAGTACTTC
TRBD1 TRBJ1-1 many TRBV5-1 CASSLTGGTGTEAFF TGCGCCAGCAGCTTGACAGGGGGTACGGGCACTGAAGCTTTCTTT